This TCR beta chain stems from a study of blood T cell repertoires in COVID-19. CDR1 and CDR2 from the germline V gene are MDHEN and SYDVKM. The junction had 5 bases not matched to a gene; V was cut back by 3 bases and J by 5 bases. CDR3 size: 14 residues. Under the authors' procedure: Counts of nucleated cells, estimated from reference gene primer amplification, were obtained. TCRdb's copy holds only in-frame clones and misses some; the assay was immunoSEQ multiplex PCR. That table gives V, J and clone size, and the DNA gave D and trimming. Among some 48,000 clones listed, approximately 89% were seen once.

The clonotype comes from a woman aged 80 or over with acute or convalescent COVID-19. Sequenced: peripheral blood. This chain links TRBV28 with TRBJ2-5; 8 bases fit TRBD1. The CDR3 region is CASSLQGARETQYF. The DNA for the CDR3 is TGTGCCAGCAGTTTGCAGGGGGCGCGGGAGACCCAGTACTTC.